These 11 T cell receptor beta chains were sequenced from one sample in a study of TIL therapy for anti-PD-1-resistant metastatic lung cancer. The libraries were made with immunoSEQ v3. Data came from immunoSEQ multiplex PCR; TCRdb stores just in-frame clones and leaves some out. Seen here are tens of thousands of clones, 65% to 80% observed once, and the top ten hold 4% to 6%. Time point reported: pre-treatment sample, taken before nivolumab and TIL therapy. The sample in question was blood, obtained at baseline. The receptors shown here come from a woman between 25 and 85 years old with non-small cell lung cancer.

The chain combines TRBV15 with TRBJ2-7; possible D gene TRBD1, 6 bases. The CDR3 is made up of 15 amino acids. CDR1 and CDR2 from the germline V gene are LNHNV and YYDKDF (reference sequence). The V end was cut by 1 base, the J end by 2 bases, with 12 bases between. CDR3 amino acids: CATSRAPAGAYEQYF. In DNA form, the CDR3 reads TGTGCCACCAGCAGAGCTCCGGCAGGGGCCTACGAGCAGTACTTC.

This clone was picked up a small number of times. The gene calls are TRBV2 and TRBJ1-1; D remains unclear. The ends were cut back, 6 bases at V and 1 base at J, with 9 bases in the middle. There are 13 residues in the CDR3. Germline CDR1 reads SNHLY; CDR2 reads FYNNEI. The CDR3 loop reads CASSVTENTEAFF. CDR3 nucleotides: TGTGCCAGCAGCGTAACAGAGAACACTGAAGCTTTCTTT. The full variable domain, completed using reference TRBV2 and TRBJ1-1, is EPEVTQTPSHQVTQMGQEVILRCVPISNHLYFYWYRQILGQKVEFLVSFYNNEISEKSEIFDDQFSVERPDGSNFTLKIRSTKLEDSAMYFCASSVTENTEAFFGQGTRLTVV.

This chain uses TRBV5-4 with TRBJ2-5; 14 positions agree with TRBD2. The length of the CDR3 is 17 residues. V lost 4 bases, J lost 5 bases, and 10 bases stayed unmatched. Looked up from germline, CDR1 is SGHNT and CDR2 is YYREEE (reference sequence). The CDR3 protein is CASSPSTSGRGRETQYF. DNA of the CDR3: TGTGCCAGCAGCCCATCGACTAGCGGGAGGGGAAGGGAGACCCAGTACTTC.

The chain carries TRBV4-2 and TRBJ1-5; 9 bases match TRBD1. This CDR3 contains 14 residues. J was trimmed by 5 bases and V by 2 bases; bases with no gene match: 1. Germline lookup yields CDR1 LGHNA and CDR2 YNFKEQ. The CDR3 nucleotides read TGTGCCAGCAGCCAACGGGACAGGGATCAGCCCCAGCATTTT. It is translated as CASSQRDRDQPQHF.

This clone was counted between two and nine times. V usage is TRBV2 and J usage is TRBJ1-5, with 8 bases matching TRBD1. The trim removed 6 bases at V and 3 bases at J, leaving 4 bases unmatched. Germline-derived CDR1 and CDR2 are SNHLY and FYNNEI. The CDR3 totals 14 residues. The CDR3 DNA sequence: TGTGCCAGCAGCAGGGGGCAACCCAATCAGCCCCAGCATTTT. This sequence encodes CASSRGQPNQPQHF.

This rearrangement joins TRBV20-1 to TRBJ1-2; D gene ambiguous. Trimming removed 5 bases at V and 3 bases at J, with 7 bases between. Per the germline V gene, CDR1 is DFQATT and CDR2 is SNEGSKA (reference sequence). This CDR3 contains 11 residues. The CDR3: CSAPLYYGYTF. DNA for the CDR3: TGCAGTGCTCCGTTATACTATGGCTACACCTTC.

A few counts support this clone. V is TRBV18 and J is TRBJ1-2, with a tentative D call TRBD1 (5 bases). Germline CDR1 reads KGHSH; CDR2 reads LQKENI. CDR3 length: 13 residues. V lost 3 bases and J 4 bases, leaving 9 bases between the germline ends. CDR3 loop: CASSPGPRYGYTF. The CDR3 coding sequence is TGTGCCAGCTCACCGGGGCCGCGCTATGGCTACACCTTC.

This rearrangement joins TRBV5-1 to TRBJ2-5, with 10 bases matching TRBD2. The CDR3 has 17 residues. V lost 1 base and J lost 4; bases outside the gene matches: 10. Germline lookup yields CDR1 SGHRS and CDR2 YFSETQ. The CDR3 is CASSLSKQAGGSETQYF. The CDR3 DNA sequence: TGCGCCAGCAGCTTGTCGAAACAAGCGGGGGGGTCAGAGACCCAGTACTTC.

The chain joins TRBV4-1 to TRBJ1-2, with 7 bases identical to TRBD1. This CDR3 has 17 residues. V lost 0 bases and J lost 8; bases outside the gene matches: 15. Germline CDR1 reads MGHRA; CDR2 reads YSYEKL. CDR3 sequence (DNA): TGCGCCAGCAGCCAAGAGAGCTCTCAGGGGGTTGGAACAGGCTACACCTTC. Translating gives CASSQESSQGVGTGYTF.

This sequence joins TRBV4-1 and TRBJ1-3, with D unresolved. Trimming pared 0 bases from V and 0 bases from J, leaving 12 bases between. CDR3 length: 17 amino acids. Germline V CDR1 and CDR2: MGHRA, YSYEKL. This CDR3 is CASSQDFTENSGNTIYF. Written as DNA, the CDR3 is TGCGCCAGCAGCCAAGATTTTACGGAGAACTCTGGAAACACCATATATTTT.

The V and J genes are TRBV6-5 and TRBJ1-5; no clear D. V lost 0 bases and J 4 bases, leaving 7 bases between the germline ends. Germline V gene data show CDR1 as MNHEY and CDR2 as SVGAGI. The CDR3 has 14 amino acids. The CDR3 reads CASSYSIGNQPQHF. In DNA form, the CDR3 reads TGTGCCAGCAGTTACTCGATTGGGAATCAGCCCCAGCATTTT.